This is a list of T cell receptor beta chains from one sample in a study of neoadjuvant anti-PD-1 for oral cavity cancer. Assay used: immunoSEQ multiplex PCR; TCRdb lists only in-frame clones, some missing. The sample includes 12,000 or so clones, roughly 60% seen only once; the top ten take about 6.8%. Sequenced material: tumor tissue, taken before nivolumab (anti-PD-1) treatment. These receptors were obtained from a person aged 35 to 85 with oral cavity squamous cell carcinoma. The donor label of this sample is uncertain. The CDR3 runs from the conserved cysteine through the conserved F or W. Fields, in order: J gene, clone size, D gene, V gene, CDR3 length, CDR3 DNA, CDR3 protein. The D gene is left open where the match is weak. Clone size is stated in some rows and not others, as once, few, many or a class when expanded.

TRBJ1-5 | large | - | TRBV7-7 | 16 | TGTGCCAGCAGCTTCCGGACAAGGAGAGGGAATCAGCCCCAGCATTTT | CASSFRTRRGNQPQHF
TRBJ2-7 | - | TRBD1 | TRBV5-1 | 15 | TGCGCCAGCAGTCTCCACCGGGGACAGGGTGGCGAGCAGTACTTC | CASSLHRGQGGEQYF
TRBJ2-7 | - | - | TRBV7-2 | 14 | TGTGCCAGCAGTCCCGGGGACGCTTTCTACGAGCAGTACTTC | CASSPGDAFYEQYF
TRBJ2-7 | few | - | TRBV11-2 | 15 | TGTGCCAGCAGCCCTTTAGCGATTGGGTTTAGTGAGCAGTACTTC | CASSPLAIGFSEQYF
TRBJ1-2 | few | TRBD1 | TRBV7-2 | 15 | TGTGCCAGCAGCGGTAGGGGACAGGGGATCGGTGGCTACACCTTC | CASSGRGQGIGGYTF
TRBJ1-5 | - | TRBD1 | TRBV6-5 | 13 | TGTGCCAGCAGTACAGGGGGGGGACAGCCCCAGCATTTT | CASSTGGGQPQHF
TRBJ1-2 | few | - | TRBV7-9 | 12 | TGTGCCAGCAGCTTATCAATTCGGGGCTACACCTTC | CASSLSIRGYTF
TRBJ1-2 | - | TRBD1 | TRBV5-8 | 15 | TGTGCCAGCAGCCGGACAGGGAAACTCGACTATGGCTACACCTTC | CASSRTGKLDYGYTF
TRBJ1-2 | medium-sized | - | TRBV5-1 | 15 | TGCGCCAGCAGCTCCACCCCCCAGGGGTTTGATGGCTACACCTTC | CASSSTPQGFDGYTF
TRBJ2-1 | - | - | TRBV11-3 | 15 | TGTGCCAGCAGCTTAGGTCCTTCCCCCGGCGGTGAGCAGTTCTTC | CASSLGPSPGGEQFF
TRBJ1-1 | - | - | TRBV29-1 | 12 | TGCAGCGGTGGACAGAGGGGAACTGAAGCTTTCTTT | CSGGQRGTEAFF
TRBJ1-2 | few | - | TRBV6-1 | 15 | TGTGCCAGCAGTGAAGGCGGCTCCAACGGGGGTGGCTACACCTTC | CASSEGGSNGGGYTF
TRBJ2-1 | - | - | TRBV14 | 12 | TGTGCCAGCAGCCAAGAAGGCCTTGAGCAGTTCTTC | CASSQEGLEQFF
TRBJ2-5 | - | TRBD1 | TRBV7-2 | 16 | TGTGCCAGCAGCCCCGGACAGGGAGAGTACCAAGAGACCCAGTACTTC | CASSPGQGEYQETQYF
TRBJ2-7 | few | - | TRBV2 | 12 | TGTGCCAGCAGACCTGTGACTTTGGGACAGTACTTC | CASRPVTLGQYF
TRBJ2-4 | - | - | TRBV6-5 | 16 | TGTGCCAGCAGTTACTCTATGGAACTAGCCAAAAACATTCAGTACTTC | CASSYSMELAKNIQYF
TRBJ2-7 | - | - | TRBV7-2 | 13 | TGTGCCAGCAGCTTAGCAGTTGCTAACGAGCAGTACTTC | CASSLAVANEQYF